The 22 T cell receptor beta chains presented below share a single source sample, sequenced in a study of metastatic and nonmetastatic thyroid tumors. Prior to thyroid surgery, none of the patients had received any treatment. With MiXCR, TCRdb reprocessed the PCR reads. The sample lists 15,000 to 25,000 clones; 25% to 30% were seen once. The sample comprised blood. The receptors derive from a male donor with papillary thyroid cancer or a benign thyroid nodule (not recorded which). Some clones in this sample may be carry-over from other donors' samples.

This clone has a count of ten or more. The chain recombines TRBV5-1 with TRBJ2-3; D unclear. CDR3 length equals 16 residues. Germline loops: CDR1 SGHRS, CDR2 YFSETQ. Trimming took 1 base from V and 0 from J, leaving 12 bases between them. CDR3 sequence (DNA): TGCGCCAGCAGCTTGACTCGGACGGCTAGCACAGATACGCAGTATTTT. Protein sequence: CASSLTRTASTDTQYF.

In its sample, this clone was seen many times. At one of its ends the junction is not consistent with the germline gene, which may arise from a read error. The gene calls are TRBV20-1 and TRBJ1-1, with a weak D call TRBD1 (6 bases). CDR3 length equals 14 residues. Germline CDR1 and CDR2: DFQATT and SNEGSKA (reference sequence). CDR3 protein: CSAREGVLSTEAFF. The CDR3 nucleotides read TGCAGTGCCAGAGAGGGGGTTTTGAGCACTGAAGCTTTCTTT.

This clone has a count of ten or more. J is TRBJ2-2 and V is TRBV5-4; possible D gene TRBD2, 5 bases. This CDR3 spans 13 amino acids. CDR1 and CDR2 from the germline V gene are SGHNT and YYREEE (reference sequence). The germline V and J ends were trimmed by 7 bases and 5 bases, with 12 bases remaining between them. The CDR3 coding sequence is TGTGCCAGCCGACATGGGAGTACCGGGGAGCTGTTTTTT. The encoded protein is CASRHGSTGELFF.

In this sample, this clone turned up many times. The chain has TRBV28 and TRBJ1-4; possible D gene TRBD1, 6 bases. The CDR3 sequence is 14 residues long. V was cut by 6 bases and J by 8 bases, with 16 bases left in between. Germline loops: CDR1 MDHEN, CDR2 SYDVKM. This CDR3 reads CASREGGGVEKLFF. For the CDR3, the DNA is TGTGCCAGCAGAGAGGGGGGTGGGGTCGAAAAACTGTTTTTT.

The gene calls are TRBV12-3 or TRBV12-4 and TRBJ2-3; the D gene is possibly TRBD1 (5 bases). Trimming stripped 3 bases from V and 4 bases from J, with 11 bases between. This CDR3 spans 14 amino acids. The CDR3 is CASSFLQGADTQYF. In DNA, the CDR3 is TGTGCCAGCAGTTTCCTCCAGGGCGCAGATACGCAGTATTTT.

This clone was picked up many times. A much larger clone differs by one base, so this may be a read error. Since the CDR3 does not end with the conserved phenylalanine or tryptophan, this likely comes from a read error. This rearrangement joins TRBV7-9 to TRBJ1-4; 9 positions agree with TRBD1. V trimming: 5 bases; J trimming: 8 bases; junction bases outside the gene matches: 6. Germline CDR1 SEHNR, CDR2 FQNEAQ (reference sequence). This CDR3 has 14 amino acids. CDR3 protein: CASSQGTGKEKLFL. CDR3 bases: TGTGCCAGCAGCCAGGGGACAGGGAAGGAAAAACTGTTTCTT.

By sample share, this clone is medium-sized. J is TRBJ1-4 and V is TRBV6-1; TRBD1 might be the D (5 bases). CDR3 length equals 14 residues. V lost 7 bases to trimming and J lost 7 bases, with 16 bases between them. Germline V gene sequence: CDR1 MNHNS, CDR2 SASEGT. This chain's CDR3 is CASTRQGVGEKLFF. CDR3 DNA sequence: TGTGCCAGCACGCGGCAGGGAGTAGGTGAAAAACTGTTTTTT.

The chain has TRBV30 and TRBJ2-7; tentative D call: TRBD1 (5 bases). CDR1 is GTSNPN and CDR2 is SVGIG in the germline V gene (reference sequence). The CDR3 covers 16 residues. V was trimmed by 0 bases and J by 6 bases, leaving 21 bases between them. The CDR3 loop reads CAWSVLRARRMREQYF. CDR3 nucleotide sequence: TGTGCCTGGAGTGTACTCAGGGCGAGGAGAATGCGCGAGCAGTACTTC.

The chain recombines TRBV3-1 with TRBJ1-2, with D perhaps matching TRBD1 (5 bases). Trimming took off 0 bases at V and 5 bases at J, with 10 bases between the two ends. The CDR3 has 14 residues. The germline gives CDR1 LGHDT, CDR2 YNNKEL (reference sequence). The CDR3 protein is CASSQDQGAYGYTF. The CDR3 DNA reads TGTGCCAGCAGCCAAGATCAGGGTGCATATGGCTACACCTTC.

This clone is medium-sized by share. This chain uses TRBV20-1 with TRBJ2-2; a possible D gene is TRBD2 (6 bases). V lost 0 bases and J 6 bases, leaving 17 bases between the germline ends. This CDR3 contains 16 residues. Germline lookup yields CDR1 DFQATT and CDR2 SNEGSKA (reference sequence). The CDR3 protein is CSARDPGVGSAGELFF. The CDR3, as DNA: TGCAGTGCTAGAGATCCGGGAGTCGGGTCCGCCGGGGAGCTGTTTTTT.

The chain combines TRBV7-6 with TRBJ2-2, with 11 bases identical to TRBD2. With V trimmed by 5 bases and J by 4 bases, 3 bases remained unmatched. The germline V gene has CDR1 SGHVS and CDR2 FNYEAQ. This CDR3 region has 15 residues. The CDR3 reads CASSLTSGITGELFF. For the CDR3, the DNA is TGTGCCAGCAGCCTGACTAGCGGGATCACCGGGGAGCTGTTTTTT.

The chain is built from TRBV6-5 and TRBJ2-2; tentatively, D is TRBD1 or TRBD2 (6 bases each). CDR3 length equals 16 residues. Trimming cost V 0 bases and J 4 bases, with 12 bases left between them. In germline, CDR1 is MNHEY, CDR2 SVGAGI. The CDR3 region has the DNA TGTGCCAGCAGTTACTCGGAAGGGGGAGGCACCGGGGAGCTGTTTTTT. It specifies CASSYSEGGGTGELFF.

This clone was counted many times. This sequence joins TRBV13 and TRBJ2-7; 7 positions match TRBD1. V lost 3 bases and J lost 3; bases outside the gene matches: 5. This CDR3 spans 14 amino acids. Per the germline V gene, CDR1 is PRHDT and CDR2 is FYEKMQ (reference sequence). DNA of the CDR3: TGTGCCAGCAGCTTTGCCGGGACAGTCTACGAGCAGTACTTC. This translates into CASSFAGTVYEQYF. The full variable domain, in which reference TRBV13 and TRBJ2-7 provide the parts outside the CDR3, is AAGVIQSPRHLIKEKRETATLKCYPIPRHDTVYWYQQGPGQDPQFLISFYEKMQSDKGSIPDRFSAQQFSDYHSELNMSSLELGDSALYFCASSFAGTVYEQYFGPGTRLTVT.

This chain connects TRBV27 to TRBJ2-5, with 10 bases lining up with TRBD2. The J call is uncertain, as TRBJ2-1 better fits the DNA end. CDR1 is MNHEY, CDR2 SMNVEV, per germline (reference sequence). The CDR3 extends over 20 amino acids. The CDR3 DNA reads TGTGCCAGCAGTTTATTTGGACTAGCGGCGGGATGGGTAGTGGACAATGAGCAGTTCTTC. It yields the protein CASSLFGLAAGWVVDNEQFF.

This clone has more than one count but fewer than ten. The chain recombines TRBV6-6 with TRBJ2-7; D remains unclear. Trimming left V 2 bases short and J 6 bases short, with 8 bases between. The CDR3 extends over 12 amino acids. Germline V gene data show CDR1 as MNHNY and CDR2 as SVGAGI (reference sequence). The CDR3: CASSYRVGEQYF. DNA for the CDR3: TGTGCCAGCAGTTACAGGGTAGGCGAGCAGTACTTC.

This clone was seen many times. This chain joins TRBV7-8 and TRBJ2-3; D gene unclear. V shed 0 bases and J shed 2 bases, with 9 bases lying between them. CDR1 and CDR2 (germline): SGHVS, FQNEAQ. This CDR3 is built from 15 residues. This chain's CDR3 is CASSLAATFTDTQYF. CDR3 DNA sequence: TGTGCCAGCAGCTTAGCAGCCACGTTCACAGATACGCAGTATTTT.

The chain links TRBV28 to TRBJ2-7; 10 bases match TRBD1. Germline V gene sequence: CDR1 MDHEN, CDR2 SYDVKM. V shed 8 bases, J shed 0 bases, and the junction held 13 bases outside the gene matches. The CDR3 sequence is 17 residues long. In DNA, the CDR3 is TGTGCCAGCCTCCGGGACAGGGGAAGTCTACTCTCCTACGAGCAGTACTTC. This codes for CASLRDRGSLLSYEQYF.

This clone was seen ten or more times. The chain combines TRBV7-3 with TRBJ2-1; TRBD1 might be the D (5 bases). Germline-derived CDR1 and CDR2 are SGHTA and FQGTGA. The CDR3 has 12 residues. V was trimmed by 2 bases and J by 9 bases, leaving 8 bases between them. CDR3 residues: CASSLGASEQFF. CDR3 coding DNA: TGTGCCAGCAGCTTAGGGGCATCTGAGCAGTTCTTC.

There are many counts of this clone. V usage is TRBV6-1 and J usage is TRBJ1-2; D call uncertain. V dropped 5 bases and J dropped 8 bases, with 12 bases sitting between them. Germline-derived CDR1 and CDR2 are MNHNS and SASEGT. The CDR3 runs 12 residues. CDR3 in DNA: TGTGCCAGCAGTCCCCGAGGGTTCGGCTACACCTTC. This translates into CASSPRGFGYTF.

In its sample, this clone was seen a few times. V gene TRBV6-1 combines with J gene TRBJ1-5, with 8 bases lining up with TRBD1. J lost 6 bases, V lost 5 bases, and 3 bases had no gene match. The germline V gene has CDR1 MNHNS and CDR2 SASEGT. The CDR3 covers 13 residues. The CDR3 DNA sequence: TGTGCCAGCAGTCCACAGGGGGTTCAGCCCCAGCATTTT. Its translation: CASSPQGVQPQHF.

DNA for the CDR3: TGTGCCAGCTCACCACGACACCTCTCTGGAAACACCATATATTTT. It specifies CASSPRHLSGNTIYF. The chain combines TRBV18 with TRBJ1-3; D call uncertain. The CDR3 sequence is 15 residues long. Trimming pared 1 base from V and 0 bases from J, leaving 7 bases between. CDR1 and CDR2 (germline): KGHSH, LQKENI.

This chain links TRBV20-1 with TRBJ1-5, with TRBD1 as a possible D gene (5 bases). The CDR3 is made up of 17 amino acids. Trimming stripped 3 bases from V and 7 bases from J, with 25 bases between. In germline, CDR1 is DFQATT, CDR2 SNEGSKA (reference sequence). The chain's CDR3 is CSARGEMVTGRNQPQHF. DNA of the CDR3: TGCAGTGCTAGGGGGGAGATGGTCACCGGTAGAAACCAGCCCCAGCATTTT.